This T cell receptor beta chain came from a study of human T cells and chemical hapten exposure. Study-wide context: Researchers reported sensitizing an approximately 2 cm by approximately 2 cm upper inner arm skin site with 2% DPC. There were per-sample TCR yield variations, arising mainly from small pooled library volume differences.

Per the original methods: Samples had a median of 95,638 TCRs, ranging roughly 23,224 to 700,000. TCRdb reanalysed the RACE reads using MiXCR and keeps one entry per CDR3 protein. The authors' filters were not applied to this entry. The sample records tens of thousands of distinct CDR3 sequences, about 10% being singletons. Time point reported: patch test 1, 2 weeks after DPC sensitization. The treatment here: therapeutic diphenylcyclopropenone sensitization with weekly scalp DPC. There are 17 residues in the CDR3. Trimming stripped 1 base from V and 3 bases from J, with 17 bases between. The germline CDR1 and CDR2 sequences are SGHTA and FQGTGA. Study findings and constraints: With DPC sensitization, TCRs exceeding 1 in 1000 frequency showed no change.

About this clonotype itself: Its antigen is as yet unknown.

The TCR originated in a middle-aged man with alopecia areata. Some clones in this sample may be carry-over from other donors' samples. The genes are TRBV7-3 and TRBJ2-3, with D possibly being TRBD2 (7 bases). Sequencing used whole blood, obtained in connection with sensitization to the hapten diphenylcyclopropenone (DPC). The CDR3, as DNA: TGTGCCAGCAGCTTAAGAGGGGGGGCGCACAAAACAGATACGCAGTATTTT. This gives the protein CASSLRGGAHKTDTQYF.